A single TCR beta chain is shown here with its context. Losses at the gene ends were 5 bases for V and 8 bases for J; bases not matched to a gene: 13. Germline V gene lookup returns CDR1 SGHTA and CDR2 FQGNSA. CDR3 length equals 17 residues. The data are from a study of cytomegalovirus exposure and HLA in healthy donors. The primer mix had 60 Vbeta and 13 Jbeta primers. Only in-frame clones appear in the TCRdb table, and some are missing; sequencing was by immunoSEQ multiplex PCR. Seen here are roughly 150,000 clones, around 78% observed once, and the top ten hold approximately 5.6%. This TCR was sampled from a woman aged 40 to 49 in good health and CMV-seropositive. The chain carries TRBV7-2 and TRBJ2-1, with 12 nucleotides matching TRBD2. The sequenced sample was PBMCs. The DNA for the CDR3 is TGTGCCAGCAGCCAGGGGGGGGCTAGCGGGAGGGCCGATGAGCAGTTCTTC. Residues: CASSQGGASGRADEQFF. The whole variable domain, remainder taken from reference TRBV7-2 and TRBJ2-1, is GAGVSQSPSNKVTEKGKDVELRCDPISGHTALYWYRQSLGQGLEFLIYFQGNSAPDKSGLPSDRFSAERTGGSVSTLTIQRTQQEDSAVYLCASSQGGASGRADEQFFGPGTRLTVL.